This T cell receptor (beta chain) comes out of a study of T cell responses to AZD1222 COVID-19 vaccine. For the study at large: Both about-4-week and about-12-week second-dose recipients were combined.

Turning to this clone: What it binds is unknown.

Findings of the study overall: All repertoire sampling was performed exclusively after the peak T cell response. At baseline, just a handful of AZD1222 recipients tested seropositive. Clonal diversity was possibly underestimated, and the donors were mostly white British, with more females.

Profiled with immunoSEQ multiplex PCR; TCRdb holds only in-frame clones, not every one. The sample includes about 180,000 clones, 90% to 95% seen only once; the top ten take 1.5% to 2%. This receptor was taken from an adult in good health. The specimen was peripheral blood, collected on day 0 of AZD1222 vaccination.

CDR3 nucleotides: TGTGCCACCAGCAGAGATACCGGGGCCCATCAGCCCCAGCATTTT. Translating it yields CATSRDTGAHQPQHF. The chain is built from TRBV15 and TRBJ1-5; possibly TRBD1 for D (5 bases). CDR1 is LNHNV and CDR2 is YYDKDF in the germline V gene (reference sequence). The CDR3 consists of 15 residues. Trimming removed 0 bases at V and 5 bases at J, with 11 bases between.